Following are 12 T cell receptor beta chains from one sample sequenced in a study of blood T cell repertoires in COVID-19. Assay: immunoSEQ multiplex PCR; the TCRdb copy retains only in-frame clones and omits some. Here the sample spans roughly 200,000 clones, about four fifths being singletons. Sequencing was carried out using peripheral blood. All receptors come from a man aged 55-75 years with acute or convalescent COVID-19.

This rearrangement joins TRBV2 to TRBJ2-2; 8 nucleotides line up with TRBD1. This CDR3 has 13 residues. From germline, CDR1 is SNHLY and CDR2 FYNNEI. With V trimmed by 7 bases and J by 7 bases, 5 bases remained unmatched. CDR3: CASKEGQVGELFF. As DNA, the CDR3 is TGTGCCAGCAAAGAGGGACAGGTCGGGGAGCTGTTTTTT.

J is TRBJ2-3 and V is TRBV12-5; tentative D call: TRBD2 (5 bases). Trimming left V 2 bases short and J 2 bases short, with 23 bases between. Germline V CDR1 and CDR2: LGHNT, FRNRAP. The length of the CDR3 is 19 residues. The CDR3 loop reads CASGLTSDGVRPFTDTQYF. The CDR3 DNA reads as TGTGCTAGTGGTTTGACTTCGGACGGGGTGAGACCGTTCACAGATACGCAGTATTTT.

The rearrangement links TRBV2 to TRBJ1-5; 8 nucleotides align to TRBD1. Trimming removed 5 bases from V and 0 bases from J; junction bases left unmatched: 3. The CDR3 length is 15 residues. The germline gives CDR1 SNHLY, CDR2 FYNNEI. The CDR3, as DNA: TGTGCCAGCAGTCAAGACAGGGGTAGCAATCAGCCCCAGCATTTT. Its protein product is CASSQDRGSNQPQHF.

DNA of the CDR3: TGTGCCAGCAGCTTAGAGGGGCAGCAAGACTACACCTTC. Its translation: CASSLEGQQDYTF. The rearrangement links TRBV7-9 to TRBJ1-2; D possibly corresponds to TRBD1 (5 bases). Trimming took 1 base from V and 10 from J, leaving 13 bases between them. The CDR3 totals 13 residues. Germline CDR1 is SEHNR and CDR2 is FQNEAQ (reference sequence).

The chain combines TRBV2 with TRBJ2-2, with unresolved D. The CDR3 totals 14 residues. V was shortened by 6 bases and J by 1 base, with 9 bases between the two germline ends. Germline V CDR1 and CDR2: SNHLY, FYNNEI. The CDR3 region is CASRTHKNTGELFF. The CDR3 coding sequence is TGTGCCAGCAGAACCCACAAGAACACCGGGGAGCTGTTTTTT.

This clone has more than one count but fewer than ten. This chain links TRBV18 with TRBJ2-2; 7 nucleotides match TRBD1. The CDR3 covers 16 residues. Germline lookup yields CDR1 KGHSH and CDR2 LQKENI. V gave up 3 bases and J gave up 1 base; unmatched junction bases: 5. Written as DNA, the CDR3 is TGTGCCAGCTCACCTTTACAGGGGCGGAACACCGGGGAGCTGTTTTTT. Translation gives CASSPLQGRNTGELFF.

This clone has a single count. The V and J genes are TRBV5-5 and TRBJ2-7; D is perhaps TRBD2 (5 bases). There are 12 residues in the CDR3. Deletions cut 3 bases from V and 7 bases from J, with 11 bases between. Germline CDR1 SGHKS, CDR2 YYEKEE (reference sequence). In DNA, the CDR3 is TGTGCCAGCAGCTGGGTGGGGAGTGAGCAGTACTTC. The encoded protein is CASSWVGSEQYF. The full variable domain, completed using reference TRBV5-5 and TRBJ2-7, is DAGVTQSPTHLIKTRGQQVTLRCSPISGHKSVSWYQQVLGQGPQFIFQYYEKEERGRGNFPDRFSARQFPNYSSELNVNALLLGDSALYLCASSWVGSEQYFGPGTRLTVT.

The CDR3 DNA is TGTGCCAGCAGTAAGGACAGGGGATCATCTGAAGCTTTCTTT. It specifies CASSKDRGSSEAFF. This rearrangement joins TRBV2 to TRBJ1-1; 9 positions agree with TRBD1. This CDR3 spans 14 amino acids. Germline-derived CDR1 and CDR2 are SNHLY and FYNNEI. With 5 bases clipped from V and 6 bases from J, the junction kept 7 bases outside the gene matches.

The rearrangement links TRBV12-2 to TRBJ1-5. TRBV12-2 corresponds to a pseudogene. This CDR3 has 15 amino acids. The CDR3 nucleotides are TGTGCAAGTCGCTTAGTCACGGGGGGAAATCAGCCCCAGCATTTT. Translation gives CASRLVTGGNQPQHF.

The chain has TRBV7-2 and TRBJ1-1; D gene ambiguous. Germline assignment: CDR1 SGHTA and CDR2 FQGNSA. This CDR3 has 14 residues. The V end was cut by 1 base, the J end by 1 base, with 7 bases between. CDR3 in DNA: TGTGCCAGCAGCTTAGTTTCCTGGAACACTGAAGCTTTCTTT. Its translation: CASSLVSWNTEAFF.

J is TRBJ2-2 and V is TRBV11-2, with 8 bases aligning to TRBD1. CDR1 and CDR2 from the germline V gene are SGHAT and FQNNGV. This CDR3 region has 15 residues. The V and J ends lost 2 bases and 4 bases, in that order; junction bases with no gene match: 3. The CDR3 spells CASSLYRGSTGELFF. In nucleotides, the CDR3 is TGTGCCAGCAGCTTATACAGGGGGTCCACCGGGGAGCTGTTTTTT.

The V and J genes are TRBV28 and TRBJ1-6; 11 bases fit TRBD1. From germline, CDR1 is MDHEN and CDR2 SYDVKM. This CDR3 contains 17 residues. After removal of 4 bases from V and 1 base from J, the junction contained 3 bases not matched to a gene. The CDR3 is CASSWTGGGSYNSPLHF. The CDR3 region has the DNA TGTGCCAGCAGTTGGACAGGGGGCGGTTCCTATAATTCACCCCTCCACTTT.